The T cell receptor beta chain described here comes from a study of blood T cells in healthy people across ages. The authors ran a second PCR of about 6 to 12 cycles using a sample-barcoded 5' primer and a J-beta primer mix. Each cDNA molecule was tagged by a template-switch adaptor that had 12 random nucleotides. TCRdb reprocessed the 5' RACE reads via MiXCR and lists one record per CDR3 protein. This sample yields hundreds of thousands of distinct CDR3 sequences, of which 20% to 30% are seen a single time; 3% belongs to the top ten. CDR1 is SGHAT and CDR2 is FQNNGV in the germline V gene. The CDR3 loop spans 12 amino acids. V lost 3 bases to trimming and J lost 10 bases, with 12 bases between them. PBMCs numbering at least 7 million were isolated per sample. These data were likewise used in another study, on T cells of mothers and their children. From that second work: Sequencing got over 8.5 million TCR beta CDR3 reads from each mother and around 3 million from each child.

The V call is TRBV11-2, the J call TRBJ1-1, with D hard to call. The sample consisted of blood. The receptor's source is a boy aged 5-17 years in good health. The CDR3 DNA sequence: TGTGCCAGCAGCTTTGCGGGCAGAGGAGCTTTCTTT. Translation gives CASSFAGRGAFF.